This T cell receptor (beta chain) was recovered during a study of blood T cell repertoires in COVID-19. Study background: Samples of COVID-19 (acute and convalescent) were obtained from the United States, Italy and Spain. The analysed material was cDNA or gDNA that came from T cells, B-cell-depleted T cells, or PBMCs.

Profiled with immunoSEQ multiplex PCR; TCRdb holds only in-frame clones, not every one. The top ten clones hold about 1.7% of a sample with 200,000 to 250,000 clones, approximately 80% of them seen once. Adults between about 18 and 89 years of age took part from 24 US areas. Cohort 3 donors counted as recovered after two negative PCRs, clearance, or resolved symptoms. This CDR3 is built from 17 residues. Trimming pared 0 bases from V and 0 bases from J, leaving 13 bases between. The germline V gene encodes CDR1 SGHTA and CDR2 FQGNSA. Sequencing was performed on PBMCs or T cells enriched from blood (not recorded which). The genes are TRBV7-2 and TRBJ2-3, with D perhaps matching TRBD1 (5 bases). This TCR was recovered from a man between 60 and 70 years old who had recovered from COVID-19. The CDR3 region is CASSLAVGRGSTDTQYF. The CDR3 DNA reads TGTGCCAGCAGCTTAGCGGTAGGAAGGGGTAGCACAGATACGCAGTATTTT.